This TCR beta chain was profiled in a study of T cells in narcolepsy. Study as a whole: Donors had narcolepsy type 1 or type 2, or were healthy controls.

The repertoire was sequenced with immunoSEQ multiplex PCR; TCRdb's copy has only in-frame clones and lacks some. This table has 12,000 or so clones, 90% to 95% appearing once. Findings and limits, study-wide: Reportedly, autoreactive clonotypes were serially detected in patients' blood but not controls'. Same-patient CSF and blood CD4+ T cell clonotypes included HCRT-specific and TRIB2-specific autoreactive ones.

As concerns this clone: No antigen is known for it.

This CDR3 has 17 amino acids. Trimming took 0 bases from V and 7 from J, leaving 19 bases between them. Germline V CDR1 and CDR2: SGDLS, YYNGEE. Sequencing was done on a sample of CD45RA- memory CD4+ T cells from PBMCs. The chain carries TRBV9 and TRBJ2-2, with a tentative D call TRBD2 (5 bases). The clonotype was recovered from a human donor with narcolepsy. CDR3 residues: CASSVALAPVIDGELFF. The CDR3 nucleotides are TGTGCCAGCAGCGTAGCTCTAGCCCCAGTCATCGACGGGGAGCTGTTTTTT.